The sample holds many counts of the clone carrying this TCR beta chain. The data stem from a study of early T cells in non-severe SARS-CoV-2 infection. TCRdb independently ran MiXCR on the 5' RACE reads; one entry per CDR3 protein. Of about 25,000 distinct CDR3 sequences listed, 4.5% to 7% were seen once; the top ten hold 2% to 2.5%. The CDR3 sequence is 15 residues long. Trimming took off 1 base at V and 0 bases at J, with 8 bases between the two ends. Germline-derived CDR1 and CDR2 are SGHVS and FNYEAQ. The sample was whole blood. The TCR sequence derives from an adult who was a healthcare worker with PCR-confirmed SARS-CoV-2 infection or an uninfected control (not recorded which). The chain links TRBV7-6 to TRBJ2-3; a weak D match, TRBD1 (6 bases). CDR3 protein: CASSLGGHSTDTQYF. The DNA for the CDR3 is TGTGCCAGCAGCTTAGGGGGACACAGCACAGATACGCAGTATTTT.